This TCR beta chain was recovered during a study of T cells in women clearing cervical HPV infection. On the study more broadly: With HLA typing for only a few women, HLA confounding remains possible.

The CDR3 length is 14 residues. With 2 bases removed from V and 3 bases from J, the gap between germline ends came to 14 bases. Germline V gives CDR1 DFQATT, CDR2 SNEGSKA (reference sequence). Details on this clone: Read sequence stops 3 residues before the CDR3 end, and the germline J gene provides the missing end.

Only in-frame clones appear in the TCRdb table, and some are missing; sequencing was by immunoSEQ multiplex PCR. Recorded for this sample: roughly 30,000 clones. Material: blood buffy coat. The J gene is TRBJ2-7, the V gene TRBV20-1, with D possibly matching TRBD1 (7 bases). The sequence was obtained from a woman between 18 and 70 years old with a cervical HPV16 infection that either progressed to CIN3+ or cleared (not recorded which). The CDR3 here is CSARNQGEVYEQYF. The covered CDR3 bases are TGCAGTGCTAGAAACCAGGGGGAGGTCTACGAG.